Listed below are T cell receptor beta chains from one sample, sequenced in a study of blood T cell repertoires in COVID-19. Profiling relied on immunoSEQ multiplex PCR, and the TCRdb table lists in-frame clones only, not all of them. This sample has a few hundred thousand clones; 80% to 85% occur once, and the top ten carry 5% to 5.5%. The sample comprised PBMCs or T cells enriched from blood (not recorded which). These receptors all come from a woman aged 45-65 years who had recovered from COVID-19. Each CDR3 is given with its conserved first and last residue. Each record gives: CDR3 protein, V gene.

CDR3aa: CSVSQGGTEAFF; v_gene: TRBV29-1
CDR3aa: CASSPTLVIPDTEAFF; v_gene: TRBV5-1
CDR3aa: CATQGGSYNQPQHF; v_gene: TRBV24-1
CDR3aa: CASSLEGVPYGYTF; v_gene: TRBV5-5
CDR3aa: CASSREIGDGNTIYF; v_gene: TRBV9
CDR3aa: CASRSPRGAGNQPQHF; v_gene: TRBV19
CDR3aa: CSVVGSEAFF; v_gene: TRBV29-1
CDR3aa: CASTPLLNYGYTF; v_gene: TRBV12-3/TRBV12-4
CDR3aa: CASSLETRGRDTQYF; v_gene: TRBV27
CDR3aa: CASSLSRQAYGYTF; v_gene: TRBV27
CDR3aa: CASSLSGVNTEAFF; v_gene: TRBV7-8
CDR3aa: CASSHFGTSGSRYNEQFF; v_gene: TRBV14
CDR3aa: CALHRDRGYTF; v_gene: TRBV30
CDR3aa: CASRVLPAGNNEQFF; v_gene: TRBV19
CDR3aa: CASSLGGLSGNTIYF; v_gene: TRBV5-5
CDR3aa: CASSLEGQTDYGYTF; v_gene: TRBV4-3
CDR3aa: CASLGAPGVGYTF; v_gene: TRBV3-1/TRBV3-2
CDR3aa: CAWRTVGVLTF; v_gene: TRBV30
CDR3aa: CASSPIHENGAGYEQYF; v_gene: TRBV19
CDR3aa: CASSQSSSNQPQHF; v_gene: TRBV16
CDR3aa: CASSMRGDSYSNQPQHF; v_gene: TRBV19
CDR3aa: CASSVGISPPGGYTF; v_gene: TRBV7-8
CDR3aa: CASSNWERGNTIYF; v_gene: TRBV19
CDR3aa: CASSAGDSGNTIYF; v_gene: TRBV9
CDR3aa: CAIRPGTGNTGELFF; v_gene: TRBV10-3
CDR3aa: CASSLVGGDSPLHF; v_gene: TRBV7-8
CDR3aa: CASSSPSNEKLFF; v_gene: TRBV3-1/TRBV3-2
CDR3aa: CASRDSGTRGGAQHF; v_gene: TRBV2
CDR3aa: CASSAPPGLADNEQFF; v_gene: TRBV5-6
CDR3aa: CASSLTSGGLSYNEQFF; v_gene: TRBV7-8
CDR3aa: CASSPRGGQETQYF; v_gene: TRBV3-1/TRBV3-2
CDR3aa: CASSPDQGFVFEQYF; v_gene: TRBV7-8
CDR3aa: CASSVGGANVLTF; v_gene: TRBV2
CDR3aa: CASSQGPGGRYEQYF; v_gene: TRBV3-1/TRBV3-2
CDR3aa: CASTTFGGGSGNTIYF; v_gene: TRBV7-9
CDR3aa: CASSLMNSLTGELFF; v_gene: TRBV7-3
CDR3aa: CASSYSAGSDTEAFF; v_gene: TRBV6-5
CDR3aa: CASSLGTSGRAANEQFF; v_gene: TRBV7-7
CDR3aa: CASSVGSGVGYGYTF; v_gene: TRBV9
CDR3aa: CASSQGLAVTDTQYF; v_gene: TRBV3-1/TRBV3-2
CDR3aa: CASSPPSLILRGQFF; v_gene: TRBV11-3
CDR3aa: CASSEAGGRGLADTQYF; v_gene: TRBV2
CDR3aa: CASSQVRDINEKLFF; v_gene: TRBV14
CDR3aa: CASRNTGLSQETQYF; v_gene: TRBV6-5
CDR3aa: CASSEIGMNTIYF; v_gene: TRBV2
CDR3aa: CAGEEAGGYTF; v_gene: TRBV30
CDR3aa: CASTQGGSGANVLTF; v_gene: TRBV9
CDR3aa: CASSRAGNSNQPQHF; v_gene: TRBV18
CDR3aa: CASSLHPQALNTEAFF; v_gene: TRBV7-2